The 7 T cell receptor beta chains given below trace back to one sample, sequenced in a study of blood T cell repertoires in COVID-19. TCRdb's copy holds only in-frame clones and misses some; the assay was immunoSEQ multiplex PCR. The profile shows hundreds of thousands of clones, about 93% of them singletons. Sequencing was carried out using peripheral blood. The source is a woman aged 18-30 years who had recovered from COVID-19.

This CDR3 reads CASRGHSTDTQYF. The CDR3 bases are TGTGCCAGCAGAGGACACAGCACAGATACGCAGTATTTT. The rearrangement joins TRBV6-5 to TRBJ2-3, with a tentative D call TRBD1 (5 bases). Trimming removed 6 bases from V and 0 bases from J, with 7 bases in between. The CDR3 extends over 13 amino acids. Germline assignment: CDR1 MNHEY and CDR2 SVGAGI.

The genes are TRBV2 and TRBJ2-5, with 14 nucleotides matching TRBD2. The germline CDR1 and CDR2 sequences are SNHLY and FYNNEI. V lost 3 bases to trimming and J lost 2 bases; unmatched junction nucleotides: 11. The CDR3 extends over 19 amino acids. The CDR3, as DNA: TGTGCCAGCAGTGACCCCAGGACTAGCGGGAGGAACACACAAGAGACCCAGTACTTC. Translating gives CASSDPRTSGRNTQETQYF.

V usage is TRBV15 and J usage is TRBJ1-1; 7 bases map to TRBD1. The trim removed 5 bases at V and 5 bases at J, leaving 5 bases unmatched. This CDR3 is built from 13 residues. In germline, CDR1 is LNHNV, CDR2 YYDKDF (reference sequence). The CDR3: CATSDDRETEAFF. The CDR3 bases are TGTGCCACCAGCGATGACAGGGAGACTGAAGCTTTCTTT.

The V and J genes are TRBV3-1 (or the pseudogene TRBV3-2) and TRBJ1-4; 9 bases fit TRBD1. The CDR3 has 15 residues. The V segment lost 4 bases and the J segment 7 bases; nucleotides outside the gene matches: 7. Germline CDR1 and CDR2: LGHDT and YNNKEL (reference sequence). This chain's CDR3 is CASSLRQGGFEKLFF. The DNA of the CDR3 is TGTGCCAGCAGCCTCAGACAGGGGGGGTTTGAAAAACTGTTTTTT.

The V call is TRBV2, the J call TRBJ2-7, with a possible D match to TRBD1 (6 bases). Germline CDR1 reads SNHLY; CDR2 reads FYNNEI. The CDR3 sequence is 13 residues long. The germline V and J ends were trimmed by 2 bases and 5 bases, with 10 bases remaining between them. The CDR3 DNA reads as TGTGCCAGCAGTGAATGGGGGCTGGACGAGCAGTACGTC. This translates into CASSEWGLDEQYV.

The chain's CDR3 is CASSLVEGRETEAFF. The CDR3 DNA reads TGCGCCAGCAGCTTGGTTGAGGGGAGGGAGACTGAAGCTTTCTTT. The genes are TRBV5-1 and TRBJ1-1; D is perhaps TRBD1 (5 bases). V dropped 0 bases and J dropped 5 bases, with 14 bases sitting between them. Germline lookup yields CDR1 SGHRS and CDR2 YFSETQ. CDR3 length: 15 residues.

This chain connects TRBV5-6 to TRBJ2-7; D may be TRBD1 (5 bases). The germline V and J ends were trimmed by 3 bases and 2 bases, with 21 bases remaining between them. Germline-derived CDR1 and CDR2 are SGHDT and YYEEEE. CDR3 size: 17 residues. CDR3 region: CASSSLGVGPPAYEQYV. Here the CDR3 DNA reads TGTGCCAGCAGCTCGCTAGGGGTTGGGCCCCCGGCCTACGAGCAGTACGTC.